This TCR beta chain came from a study of blood T cell repertoires in COVID-19. This CDR3 comprises 13 residues. V was clipped by 3 bases and J by 3 bases, with 6 bases between them. CDR1 and CDR2 (germline): MDHEN, SYDVKM. How the authors handled the data: Nucleated cell counts were estimated from reference gene primer amplification. TCRdb's copy holds only in-frame clones and misses some; the assay was immunoSEQ multiplex PCR. The DNA was the basis for D and trimming; V, J and clone size are from that table. The data show fewer than 200,000 clones, 88% seen once. The gene calls are TRBV28 and TRBJ2-1, with a tentative D call TRBD2 (5 bases). Sequences were obtained from peripheral blood. The clonotype comes from a man aged 40-49 years with active or convalescent COVID-19. The CDR3 here is CASSLRVYNEQFF. Written as DNA, the CDR3 is TGTGCCAGCAGTTTGAGGGTCTACAATGAGCAGTTCTTC. The full variable domain, completed using reference TRBV28 and TRBJ2-1, is DVKVTQSSRYLVKRTGEKVFLECVQDMDHENMFWYRQDPGLGLRLIYFSYDVKMKEKGDIPEGYSVSREKKERFSLILESASTNQTSMYLCASSLRVYNEQFFGPGTRLTVL.